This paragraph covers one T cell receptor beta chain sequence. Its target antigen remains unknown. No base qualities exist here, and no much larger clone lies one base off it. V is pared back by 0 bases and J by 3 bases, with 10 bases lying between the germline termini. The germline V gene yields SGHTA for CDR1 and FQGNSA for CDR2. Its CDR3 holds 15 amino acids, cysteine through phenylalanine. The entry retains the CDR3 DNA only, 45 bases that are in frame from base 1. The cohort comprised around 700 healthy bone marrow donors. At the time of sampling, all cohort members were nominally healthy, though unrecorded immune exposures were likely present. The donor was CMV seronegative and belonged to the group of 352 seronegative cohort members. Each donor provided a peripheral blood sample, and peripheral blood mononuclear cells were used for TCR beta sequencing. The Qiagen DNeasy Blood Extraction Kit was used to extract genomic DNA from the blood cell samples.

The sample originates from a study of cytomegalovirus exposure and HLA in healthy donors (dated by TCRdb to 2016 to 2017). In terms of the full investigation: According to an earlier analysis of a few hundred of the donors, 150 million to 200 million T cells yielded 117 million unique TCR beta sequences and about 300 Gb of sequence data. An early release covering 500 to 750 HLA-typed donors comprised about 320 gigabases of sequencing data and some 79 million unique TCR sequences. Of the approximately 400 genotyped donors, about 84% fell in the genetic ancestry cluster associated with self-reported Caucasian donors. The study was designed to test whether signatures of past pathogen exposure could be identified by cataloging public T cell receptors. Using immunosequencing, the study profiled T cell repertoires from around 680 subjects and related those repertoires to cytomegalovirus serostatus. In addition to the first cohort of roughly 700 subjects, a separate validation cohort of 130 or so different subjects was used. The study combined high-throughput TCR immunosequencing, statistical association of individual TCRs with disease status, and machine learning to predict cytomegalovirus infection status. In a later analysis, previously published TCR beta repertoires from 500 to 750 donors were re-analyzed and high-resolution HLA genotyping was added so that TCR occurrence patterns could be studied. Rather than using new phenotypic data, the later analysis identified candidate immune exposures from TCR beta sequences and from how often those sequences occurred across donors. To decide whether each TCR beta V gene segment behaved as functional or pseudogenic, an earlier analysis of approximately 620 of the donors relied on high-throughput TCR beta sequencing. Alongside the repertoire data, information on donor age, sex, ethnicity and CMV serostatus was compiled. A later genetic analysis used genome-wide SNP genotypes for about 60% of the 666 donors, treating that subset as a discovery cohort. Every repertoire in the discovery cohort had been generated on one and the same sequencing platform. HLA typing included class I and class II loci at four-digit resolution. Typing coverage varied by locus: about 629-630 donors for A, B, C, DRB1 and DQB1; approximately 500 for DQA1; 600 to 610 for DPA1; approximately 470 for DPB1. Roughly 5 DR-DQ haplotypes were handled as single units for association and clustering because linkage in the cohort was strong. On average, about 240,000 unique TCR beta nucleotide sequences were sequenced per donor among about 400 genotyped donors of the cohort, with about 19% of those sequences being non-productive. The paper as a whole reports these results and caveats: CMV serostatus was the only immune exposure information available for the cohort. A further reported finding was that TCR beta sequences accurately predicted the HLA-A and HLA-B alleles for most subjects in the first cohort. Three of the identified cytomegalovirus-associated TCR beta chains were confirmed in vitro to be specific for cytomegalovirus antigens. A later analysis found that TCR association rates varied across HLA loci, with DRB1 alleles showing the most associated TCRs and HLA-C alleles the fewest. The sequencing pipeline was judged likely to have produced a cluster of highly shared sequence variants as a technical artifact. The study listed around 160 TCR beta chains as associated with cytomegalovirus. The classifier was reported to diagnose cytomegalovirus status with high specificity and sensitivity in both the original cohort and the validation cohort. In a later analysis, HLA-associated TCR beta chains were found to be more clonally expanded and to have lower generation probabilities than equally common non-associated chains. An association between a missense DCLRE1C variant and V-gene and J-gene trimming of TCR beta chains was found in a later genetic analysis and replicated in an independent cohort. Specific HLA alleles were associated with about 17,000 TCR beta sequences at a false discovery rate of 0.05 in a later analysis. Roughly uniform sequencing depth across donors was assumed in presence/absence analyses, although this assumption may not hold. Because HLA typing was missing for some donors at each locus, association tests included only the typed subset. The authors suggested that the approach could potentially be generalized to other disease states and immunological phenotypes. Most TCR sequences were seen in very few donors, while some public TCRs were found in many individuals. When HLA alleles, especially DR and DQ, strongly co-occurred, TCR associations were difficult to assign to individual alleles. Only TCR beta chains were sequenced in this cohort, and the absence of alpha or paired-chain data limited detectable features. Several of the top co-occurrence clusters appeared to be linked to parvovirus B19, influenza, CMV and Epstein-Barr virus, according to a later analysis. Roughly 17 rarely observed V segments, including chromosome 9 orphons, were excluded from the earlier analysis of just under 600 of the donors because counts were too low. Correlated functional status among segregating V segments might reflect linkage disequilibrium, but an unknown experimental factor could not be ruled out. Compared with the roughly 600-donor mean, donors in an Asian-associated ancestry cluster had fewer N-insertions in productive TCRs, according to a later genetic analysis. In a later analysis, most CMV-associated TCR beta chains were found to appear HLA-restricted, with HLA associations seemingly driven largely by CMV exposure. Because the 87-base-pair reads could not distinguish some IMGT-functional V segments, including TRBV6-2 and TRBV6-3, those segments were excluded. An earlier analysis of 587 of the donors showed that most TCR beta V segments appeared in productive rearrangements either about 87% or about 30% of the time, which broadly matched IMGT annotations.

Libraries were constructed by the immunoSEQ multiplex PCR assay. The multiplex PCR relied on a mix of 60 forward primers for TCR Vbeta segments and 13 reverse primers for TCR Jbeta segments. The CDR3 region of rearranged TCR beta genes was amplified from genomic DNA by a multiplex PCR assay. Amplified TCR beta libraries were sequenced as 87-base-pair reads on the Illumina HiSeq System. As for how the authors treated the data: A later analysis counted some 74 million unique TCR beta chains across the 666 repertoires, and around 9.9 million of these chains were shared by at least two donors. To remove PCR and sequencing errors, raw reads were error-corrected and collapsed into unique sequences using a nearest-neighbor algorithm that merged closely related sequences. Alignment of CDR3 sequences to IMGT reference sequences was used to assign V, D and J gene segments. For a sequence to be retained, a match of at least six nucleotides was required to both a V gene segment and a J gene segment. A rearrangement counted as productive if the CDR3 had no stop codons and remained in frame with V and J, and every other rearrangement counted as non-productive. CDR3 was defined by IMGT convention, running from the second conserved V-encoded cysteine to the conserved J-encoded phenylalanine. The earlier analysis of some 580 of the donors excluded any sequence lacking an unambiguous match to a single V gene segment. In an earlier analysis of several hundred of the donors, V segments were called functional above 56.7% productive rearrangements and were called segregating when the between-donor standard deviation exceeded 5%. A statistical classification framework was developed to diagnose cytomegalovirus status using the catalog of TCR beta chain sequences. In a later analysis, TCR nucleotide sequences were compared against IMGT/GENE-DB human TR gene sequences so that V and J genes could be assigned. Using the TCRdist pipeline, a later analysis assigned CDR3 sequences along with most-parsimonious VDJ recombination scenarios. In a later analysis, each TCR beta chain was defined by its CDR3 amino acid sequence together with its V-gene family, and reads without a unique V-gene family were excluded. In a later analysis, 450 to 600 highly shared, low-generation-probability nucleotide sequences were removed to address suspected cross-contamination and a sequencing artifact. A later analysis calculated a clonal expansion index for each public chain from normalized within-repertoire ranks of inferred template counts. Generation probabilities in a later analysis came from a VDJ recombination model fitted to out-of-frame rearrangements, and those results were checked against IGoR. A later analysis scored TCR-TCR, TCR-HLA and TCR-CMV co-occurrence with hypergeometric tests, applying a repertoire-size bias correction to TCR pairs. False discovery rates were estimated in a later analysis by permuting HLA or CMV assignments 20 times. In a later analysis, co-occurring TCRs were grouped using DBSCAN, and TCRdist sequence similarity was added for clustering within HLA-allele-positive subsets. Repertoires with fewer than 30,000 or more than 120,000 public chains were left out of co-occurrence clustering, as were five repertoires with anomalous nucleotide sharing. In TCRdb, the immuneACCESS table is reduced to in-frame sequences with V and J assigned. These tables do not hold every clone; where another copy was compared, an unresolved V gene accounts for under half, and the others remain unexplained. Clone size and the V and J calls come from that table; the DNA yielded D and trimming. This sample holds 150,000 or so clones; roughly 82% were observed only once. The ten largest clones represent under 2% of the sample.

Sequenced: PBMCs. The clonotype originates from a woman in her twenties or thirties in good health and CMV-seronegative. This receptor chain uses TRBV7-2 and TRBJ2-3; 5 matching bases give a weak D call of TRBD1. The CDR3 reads CASSLAGAQTDTQYF. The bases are TGTGCCAGCAGCTTAGCTGGGGCCCAAACAGATACGCAGTATTTT.